A selection of T cell receptor beta chains follows, all from one sample in a study of blood T cells in healthy people across ages. TCRdb re-called the 5' RACE reads with MiXCR, one entry per CDR3 protein. The data contain about 1 million distinct CDR3 sequences, about 25% of them singletons. The sample was also linked to a second study, of T cells of mothers and their children.

Sequencing was carried out using blood. The receptors come from a girl aged 2 to 10 in good health. Both conserved end residues are part of each CDR3. The D gene is left open where the match is weak. Only part of the rows carry a size: once, few, many, or a class if the clone is expanded.

>-|TRBV7-9|-|TRBJ1-4
TGTGCCAGCAGCTTCTACAAACCAACTAATGAAAAACTGTTTTTT
CASSFYKPTNEKLFF
>-|TRBV20-1|-|TRBJ2-7
TGCAGTGCTAGCCCCTTAATAGGAAGCCTGAGCTCCTACGAGCAGTACTTC
CSASPLIGSLSSYEQYF
>few|TRBV20-1|TRBD2|TRBJ2-7
TGCAGTGCTAGAGGATCCCCGGGACTAGCGGCCGCCTACGAGCAGTACTTC
CSARGSPGLAAAYEQYF
>few|TRBV6-5|-|TRBJ2-2
TGTGCCAGCAGTTACTCGCCGTTTCGAGAGCTGTTTTTT
CASSYSPFRELFF
>few|TRBV12-3/TRBV12-4|TRBD1|TRBJ1-4
TGTGCCAGCAGTCGGGACAGGATTAATGAAAAACTGTTTTTT
CASSRDRINEKLFF
>few|TRBV23-1|TRBD1|TRBJ1-5
TGCGCCAGCAGTCAATCGGAGACAGGGATCGGCAATCAGCCCCAGCATTTT
CASSQSETGIGNQPQHF
>-|TRBV15|-|TRBJ2-7
TGTGCCACCAGCAGAGAACGTGGGACACCGTCCTACGAGCAGTACTTC
CATSRERGTPSYEQYF
>-|TRBV20-1|TRBD1|TRBJ2-5
TGCAGTGCCATAACATTCCGGGACAGGGTGGGAGAGACCCAGTACTTC
CSAITFRDRVGETQYF
>few|TRBV19|-|TRBJ2-5
TGTGCCAGTAACGGCGGCGGAAAAGAGACCCAGTACTTC
CASNGGGKETQYF
>-|TRBV3-1|TRBD1|TRBJ1-5
TGTGCCAGCAGCCTGTCGGACAGGAGCAATCAGCCCCAGCATTTT
CASSLSDRSNQPQHF
>-|TRBV27|-|TRBJ2-3
TGTGCCAGCAGTTTATCTGGTAAAGATACGCAGTATTTT
CASSLSGKDTQYF
>-|TRBV6-6|TRBD2|TRBJ2-1
TGTGCCAGCAGTTATAGCGGGGGGGCCGTGGATGAGCAGTTCTTC
CASSYSGGAVDEQFF
>few|TRBV6-4|-|TRBJ2-3
TGTGCCAGCAGCTCAGACGGGGCTTCAGATACGCAGTATTTT
CASSSDGASDTQYF
>-|TRBV6-2/TRBV6-3|-|TRBJ2-5
TGTGCCAGCAGCGGAGTACCTGGCGGCGAGACCCAGTACTTC
CASSGVPGGETQYF
>-|TRBV6-6|-|TRBJ2-5
TGTGCCAGCAGTGACGACAGTCAAGAGACCCTGTACTTC
CASSDDSQETLYF
>few|TRBV7-3|-|TRBJ2-1
TGTGCCAGCAGCTTACCAGGACAGTCCGGCAATGAGCAGTTCTTC
CASSLPGQSGNEQFF
>-|TRBV10-2|TRBD2|TRBJ2-4
TGCGCCAGCGGCCGGTGGTGGGGGGGATATGACAAAAACATTCAGTACTTC
CASGRWWGGYDKNIQYF